The rows below give T cell receptor beta chains drawn from one sample of a study of T cell changes during pregnancy in multiple sclerosis. The protocol was immunoSEQ multiplex PCR, while the TCRdb copy is restricted to in-frame clones and leaves out a portion. The sample consists of tens of thousands of clones, over 85% of them appearing once. The material sequenced was CD4+ T cells from peripheral blood mononuclear cells, taken in the first trimester of pregnancy. These receptors were obtained from a female donor with multiple sclerosis, enrolled in a pregnancy study. CDR3s include the opening cysteine and the closing phenylalanine or tryptophan.

V: TRBV2
J: TRBJ2-7
CDR3: CASRVAGAYEQYF

V: TRBV2
J: TRBJ2-7
CDR3: CASSYTSGGDLEQYF

V: TRBV19
J: TRBJ2-7
CDR3: CASSTDRVKQYF

V: TRBV10-3
J: TRBJ2-3
CDR3: CAISESRGVFADTQYF

V: TRBV6-4
J: TRBJ2-3
CDR3: CARELEGAGSDSSTDTQYF

V: TRBV6-4
J: TRBJ2-1
CDR3: CASSWGPGNEQFF

V: TRBV7-9
J: TRBJ1-2
CDR3: CASSSTESYGYTF

V: TRBV5-1
J: TRBJ2-1
CDR3: CASSPITSGGSNEQFF

V: TRBV5-4
J: TRBJ2-7
CDR3: CASSLGQGSTYEQYF

V: TRBV19
J: TRBJ2-1
CDR3: CASSLVGASGGDEQFF

V: TRBV6-1
J: TRBJ1-6
CDR3: CASSERGIAPLHF

V: TRBV9
J: TRBJ1-1
CDR3: CASSVRSDMNTEAFF

V: TRBV6-5
J: TRBJ2-7
CDR3: CASKVAGSSYEQYF

V: TRBV7-9
J: TRBJ2-5
CDR3: CASSLAGRSRVGETQYF

V: TRBV5-1
J: TRBJ1-3
CDR3: CASSLEPGTQSSGNTIYF

V: TRBV27
J: TRBJ1-6
CDR3: CASSPTGGNSPLHF

V: TRBV5-6
J: TRBJ1-3
CDR3: CASSLVRAPGNTIYF

V: TRBV28
J: TRBJ1-1
CDR3: CASSLPLTGRGAEAFF

V: TRBV19
J: TRBJ2-4
CDR3: CASSTLTSGGTLAKNIQYF

V: TRBV2
J: TRBJ1-5
CDR3: CASTPDRVQQPQHF

V: TRBV19
J: TRBJ2-7
CDR3: CASSIDWTGKEQYF

V: TRBV2
J: TRBJ2-5
CDR3: CASSATSGGAETQYF

V: TRBV7-3
J: TRBJ2-3
CDR3: CASSSTSGDTQYF

V: TRBV5-8
J: TRBJ1-3
CDR3: CASSLDRGGNTIYF

V: TRBV20-1
J: TRBJ2-1
CDR3: CSASGVEQFF

V: TRBV5-1
J: TRBJ2-3
CDR3: CASSLGGATDTQYF

V: TRBV6-1
J: TRBJ1-2
CDR3: CASRDKDRPVGGYTF

V: TRBV7-7
J: TRBJ2-1
CDR3: CASSLKPSGINEQFF

V: TRBV6-4
J: TRBJ2-5
CDR3: CASNGTGGKETQYF

V: TRBV4-2
J: TRBJ1-1
CDR3: CASSQGWEGSEAFF

V: TRBV9
J: TRBJ2-3
CDR3: CASSVAFGQRTDTQYF

V: TRBV19
J: TRBJ2-7
CDR3: CASRNSGLAYEQYF